The 5 T cell receptor beta chains below were found in one sample sequenced in a study of blood T cell repertoires in COVID-19. Repertoires were generated with immunoSEQ multiplex PCR, while TCRdb's copy carries only in-frame clones and drops some. The data contain almost 300,000 clones, roughly 91% of them seen just once; the ten biggest clones take up roughly 11%. Sequencing used peripheral blood. All receptors derive from a woman aged 25-40 years with COVID-19, enrolled during active disease.

This clone was detected only once. This sequence joins TRBV6-2 or TRBV6-3 and TRBJ2-2; D perhaps matches TRBD2 (7 bases). The CDR3 is 18 residues long. The ends were cut back, 4 bases at V and 4 bases at J, with 22 bases in the middle. Germline loops: CDR1 MNHEY, CDR2 SVGEGT. This CDR3 is CASSSLISGGGGTGELFF. CDR3 in DNA: TGTGCCAGCAGTTCCCTTATCTCTGGAGGGGGGGGCACCGGGGAGCTGTTTTTT.

This chain connects TRBV28 to TRBJ1-3, with D possibly being TRBD1 (5 bases). The CDR3 runs to 14 residues. CDR1 and CDR2 (germline): MDHEN, SYDVKM. V was clipped by 2 bases and J by 6 bases, with 11 bases between them. The CDR3, as DNA: TGTGCCAGCAGTTTACATGGGGCTGTAAACACCATATATTTT. Protein product: CASSLHGAVNTIYF. The entire variable domain, with the rest obtained from reference TRBV28 and TRBJ1-3, is as follows: DVKVTQSSRYLVKRTGEKVFLECVQDMDHENMFWYRQDPGLGLRLIYFSYDVKMKEKGDIPEGYSVSREKKERFSLILESASTNQTSMYLCASSLHGAVNTIYFGEGSWLTVV.

V and J are TRBV19 and TRBJ1-2, with D unclear. CDR1 and CDR2 (germline): LNHDA, SQIVND (reference sequence). CDR3 length: 12 residues. V lost 3 bases and J 2 bases, leaving 4 bases between the germline ends. CDR3 in DNA: TGTGCCAGTAGTATTATGAACTATGGCTACACCTTC. Translating it yields CASSIMNYGYTF.

The CDR3 is CASSYGEVYGYTF. Written as DNA, the CDR3 is TGTGCCAGCAGTTATGGAGAGGTCTATGGCTACACCTTC. V is TRBV6-5 and J is TRBJ1-2; no reliable D call. The CDR3 sequence is 13 residues long. Trimming took off 3 bases at V and 4 bases at J, with 9 bases between the two ends. Germline V lookup: CDR1 MNHEY, CDR2 SVGAGI.

The chain combines TRBV5-6 with TRBJ2-1, with 11 bases that match TRBD1. The ends lost 5 bases at V and 2 bases at J; junction bases unmatched: 9. CDR1 is SGHDT, CDR2 YYEEEE, per germline. This CDR3 comprises 17 residues. In DNA form, the CDR3 reads TGTGCCAGCAGTTATGGACAGGGGGCGATCGCCTACAATGAGCAGTTCTTC. Translation gives CASSYGQGAIAYNEQFF.